This T cell receptor beta chain derives from a study of shared clonotypes between healthy human individuals. In the study overall: Researchers assigned three CD4 naive, three CD4 memory, two CD8 naive and one CD8 memory plate to each donor. Study-level points and caveats: A generally larger estimated richness was seen in naive subsets than in memory subsets. Investigators expected sequencing depth to affect clonotype sharing among donors.

In regard to this clone: Its antigen is still unknown.

The germline gives CDR1 MNHNS, CDR2 SASEGT. With 3 bases removed from V and 5 bases from J, the gap between germline ends came to 8 bases. The CDR3 sequence is 13 residues long. Genomic DNA belonging to each subset was distributed in equal measure over several immunoSEQ plates. Assay: immunoSEQ multiplex PCR; the TCRdb copy retains only in-frame clones and omits some. The table shows 850,000 to 1,100,000 clones, with around 77% occurring only once. This clonotype was obtained from a man aged 18 to 30 in good health. Some clones in this sample may be carry-over from other donors' samples. The V call is TRBV6-1, the J call TRBJ1-5; D is possibly TRBD1 (6 bases). Sequencing was performed on memory CD4+ T cells from PBMCs. Subset given: CD45RA-negative fraction. CDR3 in amino acids: CASSEGAYQPQHF. CDR3 nucleotides: TGTGCCAGCAGTGAGGGGGCGTATCAGCCCCAGCATTTT.